A selection of T cell receptor beta chains follows, all from one sample in a study of immune evolution from preneoplasia to lung adenocarcinoma. TCRdb's table, derived via immunoSEQ multiplex PCR, lists solely in-frame clones and lacks some. The sample records tens of thousands of clones, roughly 75% being singletons. Sequencing was done on a sample of FFPE invasive lung adenocarcinoma tissue. Receptor source: a person between 60 and 70 years old with lung adenocarcinoma. CDR3s include the opening cysteine and the closing phenylalanine or tryptophan. A D gene is named only where the DNA matches it firmly. Size tells how often a clone was seen (once, few, many) or the class of an expanded clone, and some rows leave it out.

V: TRBV7-9; D: TRBD2; J: TRBJ2-1; size: -; DNA: TGTGCCAGCAGCCCACGCGGGGGGGATGAGCAGTTCTTC; CDR3: CASSPRGGDEQFF
V: TRBV9; D: -; J: TRBJ2-5; size: -; DNA: TGTGCCAGCAGCGTAGGGAATAATAATGGAGAGACCCAGTACTTC; CDR3: CASSVGNNNGETQYF
V: TRBV7-2; D: TRBD2; J: TRBJ2-7; size: -; DNA: TGTGCCAGCAGCTGGGGGGCTAGCGGGAGTAGCGAGCAGTACTTC; CDR3: CASSWGASGSSEQYF
V: TRBV5-4; D: -; J: TRBJ2-1; size: -; DNA: TGTGCCAGCAGCTTGGCGGCAGGTGAGCAGTTCTTC; CDR3: CASSLAAGEQFF
V: TRBV6-4; D: TRBD1; J: TRBJ2-2; size: once; DNA: TGTGCCAGCAGTGAACAGGGGGACTCCGGGGAGCTGTTTTTT; CDR3: CASSEQGDSGELFF
V: TRBV20-1; D: TRBD2; J: TRBJ2-4; size: -; DNA: TGCGGTTTAGCGGGTCTAAACATTCAGTACTTC; CDR3: CGLAGLNIQYF
V: TRBV11-2; D: -; J: TRBJ2-7; size: -; DNA: TGTGCCAGCAGTCCCCTGAGCTACGAGCAGTACTTC; CDR3: CASSPLSYEQYF
V: TRBV14; D: TRBD2; J: TRBJ2-1; size: -; DNA: TGTGCCAGCAGGAAAGCGGGAGTCTACAATGAGCAGTTCTTC; CDR3: CASRKAGVYNEQFF
V: TRBV6-6; D: TRBD1; J: TRBJ1-5; size: -; DNA: TGTGCCAGCAGTTTCGGGACAGACAATCAGCCCCAGCATTTT; CDR3: CASSFGTDNQPQHF
V: TRBV5-1; D: -; J: TRBJ2-7; size: -; DNA: TGCGCCAGCAGCCAACAGGGAGGGTACGAGCAGTACTTC; CDR3: CASSQQGGYEQYF
V: TRBV2; D: TRBD2; J: TRBJ2-1; size: -; DNA: TGTGCCTCCCACCGGGGGGAGTCCCTGAGTGAGCAGTTCTTC; CDR3: CASHRGESLSEQFF
V: TRBV28; D: TRBD2; J: TRBJ2-1; size: -; DNA: TGTGCCAGCAGTTTACAGGGACTAGCGGCCTACAATGAGCAGTTCTTC; CDR3: CASSLQGLAAYNEQFF
V: TRBV11-2; D: -; J: TRBJ2-2; size: -; DNA: TGTGCCAGCAGCCCAATTAGACCGAACACCGGGGAGCTGTTTTTT; CDR3: CASSPIRPNTGELFF
V: TRBV30; D: TRBD2; J: TRBJ2-3; size: -; DNA: TGTGCCTGGAGGACTAGCGGGACAGATACGCAGTATTTT; CDR3: CAWRTSGTDTQYF